This entry lists 10 T cell receptor beta chains sequenced from one sample in a study of beta chain features in type 1 diabetes. Sequenced material consisted of expressed TCRB transcripts (all of the isolated RNA was reverse transcribed). Libraries were prepared by immunoSEQ multiplex PCR; TCRdb keeps only in-frame clonotypes and omits some of them. The sample contains under 250,000 clones, 12% to 15% of which appear only once. The material sequenced was naive CD4+ T cells from blood. The receptors stem from a woman between 40 and 50 years old in good health.

This rearrangement joins TRBV5-1 to TRBJ1-5; 7 nucleotides align to TRBD1. V lost 3 bases and J lost 0; bases outside the gene matches: 6. The CDR3 sequence is 16 residues long. CDR1 is SGHRS and CDR2 is YFSETQ in the germline V gene. CDR3 sequence reads: CASSYGTANSNQPQHF. The CDR3 DNA reads TGCGCCAGCAGCTACGGGACAGCTAATAGCAATCAGCCCCAGCATTTT.

The chain links TRBV7-2 to TRBJ1-4; 8 bases are a match to TRBD1. Germline lookup yields CDR1 SGHTA and CDR2 FQGNSA. This CDR3 has 15 amino acids. J lost 2 bases, V lost 5 bases, and 4 bases had no gene match. The CDR3 DNA sequence: TGTGCCAGCAGCGTAAGGACAGGGACTAATGAAAAACTGTTTTTT. It translates to CASSVRTGTNEKLFF. Full variable domain (outside the CDR3, taken from reference TRBV7-2 and TRBJ1-4): GAGVSQSPSNKVTEKGKDVELRCDPISGHTALYWYRQSLGQGLEFLIYFQGNSAPDKSGLPSDRFSAERTGGSVSTLTIQRTQQEDSAVYLCASSVRTGTNEKLFFGSGTQLSVL.

J is TRBJ1-1 and V is TRBV5-1; 7 positions match TRBD1. J gave up 2 bases and V 1 base, and 11 bases lay outside the gene matches. The CDR3 has 17 residues. The germline gives CDR1 SGHRS, CDR2 YFSETQ. The CDR3 DNA sequence: TGCGCCAGCAGCTTGCCCAGGCAGGGGGGACCAAACACTGAAGCTTTCTTT. As protein: CASSLPRQGGPNTEAFF.

The rearrangement uses TRBV7-2 and TRBJ2-5, with D perhaps matching TRBD1 (6 bases). From germline, CDR1 is SGHTA and CDR2 FQGNSA. Trimming cost V 6 bases and J 4 bases, with 18 bases left between them. The CDR3 extends over 15 amino acids. DNA for the CDR3: TGTGCCAGCAGTACTAGGTCACAGGGACGAGAGACCCAGTACTTC. Protein product: CASSTRSQGRETQYF.

The chain employs TRBV5-5 and TRBJ2-7; weak D call: TRBD1 (6 bases). The germline V gene encodes CDR1 SGHKS and CDR2 YYEKEE (reference sequence). The CDR3 totals 16 residues. V lost 0 bases and J 7 bases, leaving 20 bases between the germline ends. CDR3 in DNA: TGTGCCAGCAGCTTGGCTAGCAGGGGCACAGGCTGGGAGCAGTACTTC. As protein: CASSLASRGTGWEQYF.

This clone came up a few times. The rearrangement joins TRBV14 to TRBJ1-2; D not certain. CDR1 is SGHDN and CDR2 is FVKESK in the germline V gene. The V end lost 2 bases, the J end lost 4 bases, and 11 bases lay between the germline ends. This CDR3 has 14 residues. The CDR3 region has the DNA TGTGCCAGCAGCCAATTCGACACTTCCTATGGCTACACCTTC. Its translation: CASSQFDTSYGYTF.

The chain has TRBV5-1 and TRBJ2-7; 7 nucleotides match TRBD1. CDR1 SGHRS and CDR2 YFSETQ come from the germline V gene. The V segment lost 6 bases and the J segment 2 bases; nucleotides outside the gene matches: 2. This CDR3 is built from 12 residues. The CDR3 DNA is TGCGCCAGCAACGGACAGGCCTACGAGCAGTACTTC. Translation gives CASNGQAYEQYF.

This sequence joins TRBV19 and TRBJ2-1; D possibly corresponds to TRBD2 (6 bases). Trimming removed 7 bases from V and 3 bases from J, with 19 bases in between. CDR1 LNHDA and CDR2 SQIVND come from the germline V gene (reference sequence). This CDR3 is 16 amino acids long. CDR3: CASTPEGGANYNEQFF. The CDR3, as DNA: TGTGCCAGTACCCCCGAGGGCGGGGCCAACTACAATGAGCAGTTCTTC.

The table lists this clone with a few counts. The CDR3 DNA reads as TGTGCCAGCAGCGGACAGGTTGAGACCCAGTACTTC. Residues: CASSGQVETQYF. The V and J genes are TRBV11-2 and TRBJ2-5; 7 positions agree with TRBD1. This CDR3 is built from 12 residues. The V segment lost 5 bases and the J segment 5 bases; nucleotides outside the gene matches: 2. Germline V gives CDR1 SGHAT, CDR2 FQNNGV.

This chain joins TRBV29-1 and TRBJ1-3; TRBD1 aligns across 10 bases. The germline V gene encodes CDR1 SQVTM and CDR2 ANQGSEA. Trimming removed 7 bases from V and 2 bases from J; junction bases left unmatched: 2. The CDR3 runs 13 residues. CDR3 in DNA: TGCAGCGCAGGGACAGGGGCTGGAAACACCATATATTTT. It is translated as CSAGTGAGNTIYF.